What follows are 14 T cell receptor beta chains derived from one specimen sequenced in a study of blood T cell repertoires in COVID-19. The assay was immunoSEQ multiplex PCR, and TCRdb's table has in-frame clones only and misses some. The sample contains some 120,000 clones, approximately 85% of which appear only once. The sequenced sample consisted of peripheral blood. All receptors derive from an elderly woman with COVID-19, enrolled during active disease.

The genes are TRBV19 and TRBJ2-2; 7 positions agree with TRBD1. V shed 2 bases, J shed 2 bases, and the junction held 8 bases outside the gene matches. Germline-derived CDR1 and CDR2 are LNHDA and SQIVND (reference sequence). This CDR3 has 17 residues. The CDR3 loop is CASSIPPGTANTGELFF. The DNA of the CDR3 is TGTGCCAGTAGTATACCCCCCGGGACAGCTAACACCGGGGAGCTGTTTTTT.

This clone was observed a single time. This rearrangement joins TRBV20-1 to TRBJ1-1; D is undetermined. V lost 6 bases to trimming and J lost 5 bases, with 10 bases between them. There are 11 residues in the CDR3. Per the germline V gene, CDR1 is DFQATT and CDR2 is SNEGSKA (reference sequence). This CDR3 reads CSARWRTEAFF. DNA for the CDR3: TGCAGTGCCCGGTGGCGGACTGAAGCTTTCTTT.

The chain has TRBV10-3 and TRBJ1-3, with D unresolved. The germline V and J ends were trimmed by 4 bases and 0 bases, with 10 bases remaining between them. The CDR3 runs 15 residues. Looked up from germline, CDR1 is ENHRY and CDR2 is SYGVKD. This CDR3 is CAISGGRSSGNTIYF. CDR3 in DNA: TGTGCCATCAGTGGCGGGAGAAGCTCTGGAAACACCATATATTTT.

The chain carries TRBV7-3 and TRBJ2-1, with TRBD1 matching 8 bases. Germline V gives CDR1 SGHTA, CDR2 FQGTGA. Trimming cost V 5 bases and J 6 bases; bases outside gene matches: 6. This CDR3 region has 14 residues. This chain's CDR3 is CASSEDRVLNEQFF. CDR3 DNA: TGTGCCAGCAGCGAGGACAGGGTTCTCAATGAGCAGTTCTTC.

This clone was detected only a few times. The DNA of the CDR3 is TGTGCCAGCAGCTTGGTGGTTGCGGGGGCGGGCACCGGGGAGCTGTTTTTT. This encodes CASSLVVAGAGTGELFF. This chain joins TRBV5-6 and TRBJ2-2, with a possible D match to TRBD2 (7 bases). CDR1 is SGHDT and CDR2 is YYEEEE in the germline V gene. CDR3 length: 17 residues. V was shortened by 0 bases and J by 4 bases, with 16 bases between the two germline ends.

The CDR3 DNA reads TGTGCCAGCAGCCAAGATCTGGACAGGGTCCCCTACGAGCAGTACTTC. This translates into CASSQDLDRVPYEQYF. The chain has TRBV4-2 and TRBJ2-7, with 8 nucleotides matching TRBD1. The germline V gene has CDR1 LGHNA and CDR2 YNFKEQ. The CDR3 length is 16 residues. V lost 0 bases to trimming and J lost 2 bases; unmatched junction nucleotides: 6.

This clone occurred once. The gene calls are TRBV3-1 (or the pseudogene TRBV3-2) and TRBJ1-1, with 7 positions matching TRBD1. CDR1 is LGHDT, CDR2 YNNKEL, per germline (reference sequence). J lost 10 bases, V lost 1 base, and 21 bases had no gene match. The CDR3 covers 18 residues. The CDR3 loop is CASSQVFGDAKTGARAFF. The DNA of the CDR3 is TGTGCCAGCAGCCAAGTTTTTGGGGACGCCAAAACAGGGGCTCGAGCTTTCTTT.

This clone has a handful of counts. The chain uses TRBV6-5 and TRBJ1-1, with D hard to call. Trimming pared 2 bases from V and 7 bases from J, leaving 8 bases between. The CDR3 is 12 residues long. From germline, CDR1 is MNHEY and CDR2 SVGAGI. The CDR3 nucleotides read TGTGCCAGCAGTTACCGTTCGGGTGAAGCTTTCTTT. The encoded protein is CASSYRSGEAFF.

The CDR3 region has the DNA TGTGCCAGCAGTTACGGGTCGGTTCAGGACGAGCAGTACTTC. Residues: CASSYGSVQDEQYF. The chain has TRBV6-2 or TRBV6-3 and TRBJ2-7; the D is unclear. The CDR3 spans 14 residues. Germline CDR1 MNHEY, CDR2 SVGEGT. The germline V and J ends were trimmed by 2 bases and 5 bases, with 13 bases remaining between them.

This clone has more than one count but fewer than ten. This chain connects TRBV5-6 to TRBJ1-2; 8 bases map to TRBD1. J was trimmed by 2 bases and V by 0 bases; bases with no gene match: 0. Germline V gene sequence: CDR1 SGHDT, CDR2 YYEEEE. The CDR3 runs to 14 residues. DNA of the CDR3: TGTGCCAGCAGCTTGGACAGGGGGAACTATGGCTACACCTTC. It yields the protein CASSLDRGNYGYTF.

This chain joins TRBV7-3 and TRBJ1-1; 8 nucleotides line up with TRBD1. With 2 bases clipped from V and 2 bases from J, the junction kept 1 base outside the gene matches. Germline loops: CDR1 SGHTA, CDR2 FQGTGA. The CDR3 is 14 amino acids. In nucleotides, the CDR3 is TGTGCCAGCAGCTTACAGGGGGCTAACACTGAAGCTTTCTTT. This encodes CASSLQGANTEAFF.

The chain is built from TRBV5-1 and TRBJ1-1; D uncertain. The germline CDR1 and CDR2 sequences are SGHRS and YFSETQ. There are 14 residues in the CDR3. The germline V and J ends were trimmed by 2 bases and 0 bases, with 8 bases remaining between them. DNA of the CDR3: TGCGCCAGCAGCTTCAACAGTATGAACACTGAAGCTTTCTTT. This translates into CASSFNSMNTEAFF. The full variable domain, its missing parts supplied by reference TRBV5-1 and TRBJ1-1, is KAGVTQTPRYLIKTRGQQVTLSCSPISGHRSVSWYQQTPGQGLQFLFEYFSETQRNKGNFPGRFSGRQFSNSRSEMNVSTLELGDSALYLCASSFNSMNTEAFFGQGTRLTVV.

The count of this clone is one. V gene TRBV5-1 combines with J gene TRBJ2-7, with D tentatively TRBD1 (6 bases). V lost 4 bases and J 4 bases, leaving 12 bases between the germline ends. CDR1 SGHRS and CDR2 YFSETQ come from the germline V gene. The CDR3 is 13 residues long. As DNA, the CDR3 is TGCGCCAGCAGCCCAGGGGCCGATTACGAGCAGTACTTC. It translates to CASSPGADYEQYF.

This clone was recorded a few times. The chain combines TRBV9 with TRBJ2-5; TRBD2 aligns across 7 bases. The junction had 11 bases not matched to a gene; V was cut back by 5 bases and J by 4 bases. CDR3 size: 15 residues. Germline assignment: CDR1 SGDLS and CDR2 YYNGEE. Here the CDR3 DNA reads TGTGCCAGCAGTGTGGCAGCGGGAAGTGGAGAGACCCAGTACTTC. The encoded protein is CASSVAAGSGETQYF.